The clone carrying this T cell receptor (beta chain) was detected many times. Template switching supplied a universal primer site; unique molecular identifiers were carried on the cDNA. TCRdb processed the 5' RACE reads anew with MiXCR; each CDR3 protein has one entry. The repertoire holds a few hundred thousand distinct CDR3 sequences, with less than 20% as singletons. The data are from a study of identical twins. The CDR3 extends over 17 amino acids. Germline assignment: CDR1 SGHRS and CDR2 YFSETQ. The J segment lost 1 base and the V segment lost 4 bases, leaving 9 bases of the junction unmatched. Healthy Caucasian donors formed the entire cohort.

The receptor comes from a man aged 50-59 years in good health. The chain combines TRBV5-1 with TRBJ2-3, with 10 positions matching TRBD1. The sample consisted of naive T cells sorted from blood. CDR3 residues: CASSPSWTGGRTDTQYF. The DNA of the CDR3 is TGCGCCAGCAGCCCCTCCTGGACAGGGGGACGCACAGATACGCAGTATTTT.